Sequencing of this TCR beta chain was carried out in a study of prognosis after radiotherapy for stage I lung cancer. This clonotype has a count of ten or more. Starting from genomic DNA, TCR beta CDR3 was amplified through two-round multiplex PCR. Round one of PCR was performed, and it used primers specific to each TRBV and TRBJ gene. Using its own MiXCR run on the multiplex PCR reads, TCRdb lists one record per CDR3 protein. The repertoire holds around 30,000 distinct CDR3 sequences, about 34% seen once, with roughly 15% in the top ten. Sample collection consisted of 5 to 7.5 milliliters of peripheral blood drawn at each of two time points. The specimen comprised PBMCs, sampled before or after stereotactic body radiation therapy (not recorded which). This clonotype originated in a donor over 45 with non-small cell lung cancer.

Here the CDR3 DNA reads TGTGCCAGCAGCGTATCTACAGGGGGCGTAGGGGGCTACACCTTC. Its protein is CASSVSTGGVGGYTF. This rearrangement joins TRBV9 to TRBJ1-2; 9 nucleotides agree with TRBD1. V dropped 1 base and J dropped 8; count of bases not matched to a gene: 9. The CDR3 consists of 15 residues. The germline V gene has CDR1 SGDLS and CDR2 YYNGEE.